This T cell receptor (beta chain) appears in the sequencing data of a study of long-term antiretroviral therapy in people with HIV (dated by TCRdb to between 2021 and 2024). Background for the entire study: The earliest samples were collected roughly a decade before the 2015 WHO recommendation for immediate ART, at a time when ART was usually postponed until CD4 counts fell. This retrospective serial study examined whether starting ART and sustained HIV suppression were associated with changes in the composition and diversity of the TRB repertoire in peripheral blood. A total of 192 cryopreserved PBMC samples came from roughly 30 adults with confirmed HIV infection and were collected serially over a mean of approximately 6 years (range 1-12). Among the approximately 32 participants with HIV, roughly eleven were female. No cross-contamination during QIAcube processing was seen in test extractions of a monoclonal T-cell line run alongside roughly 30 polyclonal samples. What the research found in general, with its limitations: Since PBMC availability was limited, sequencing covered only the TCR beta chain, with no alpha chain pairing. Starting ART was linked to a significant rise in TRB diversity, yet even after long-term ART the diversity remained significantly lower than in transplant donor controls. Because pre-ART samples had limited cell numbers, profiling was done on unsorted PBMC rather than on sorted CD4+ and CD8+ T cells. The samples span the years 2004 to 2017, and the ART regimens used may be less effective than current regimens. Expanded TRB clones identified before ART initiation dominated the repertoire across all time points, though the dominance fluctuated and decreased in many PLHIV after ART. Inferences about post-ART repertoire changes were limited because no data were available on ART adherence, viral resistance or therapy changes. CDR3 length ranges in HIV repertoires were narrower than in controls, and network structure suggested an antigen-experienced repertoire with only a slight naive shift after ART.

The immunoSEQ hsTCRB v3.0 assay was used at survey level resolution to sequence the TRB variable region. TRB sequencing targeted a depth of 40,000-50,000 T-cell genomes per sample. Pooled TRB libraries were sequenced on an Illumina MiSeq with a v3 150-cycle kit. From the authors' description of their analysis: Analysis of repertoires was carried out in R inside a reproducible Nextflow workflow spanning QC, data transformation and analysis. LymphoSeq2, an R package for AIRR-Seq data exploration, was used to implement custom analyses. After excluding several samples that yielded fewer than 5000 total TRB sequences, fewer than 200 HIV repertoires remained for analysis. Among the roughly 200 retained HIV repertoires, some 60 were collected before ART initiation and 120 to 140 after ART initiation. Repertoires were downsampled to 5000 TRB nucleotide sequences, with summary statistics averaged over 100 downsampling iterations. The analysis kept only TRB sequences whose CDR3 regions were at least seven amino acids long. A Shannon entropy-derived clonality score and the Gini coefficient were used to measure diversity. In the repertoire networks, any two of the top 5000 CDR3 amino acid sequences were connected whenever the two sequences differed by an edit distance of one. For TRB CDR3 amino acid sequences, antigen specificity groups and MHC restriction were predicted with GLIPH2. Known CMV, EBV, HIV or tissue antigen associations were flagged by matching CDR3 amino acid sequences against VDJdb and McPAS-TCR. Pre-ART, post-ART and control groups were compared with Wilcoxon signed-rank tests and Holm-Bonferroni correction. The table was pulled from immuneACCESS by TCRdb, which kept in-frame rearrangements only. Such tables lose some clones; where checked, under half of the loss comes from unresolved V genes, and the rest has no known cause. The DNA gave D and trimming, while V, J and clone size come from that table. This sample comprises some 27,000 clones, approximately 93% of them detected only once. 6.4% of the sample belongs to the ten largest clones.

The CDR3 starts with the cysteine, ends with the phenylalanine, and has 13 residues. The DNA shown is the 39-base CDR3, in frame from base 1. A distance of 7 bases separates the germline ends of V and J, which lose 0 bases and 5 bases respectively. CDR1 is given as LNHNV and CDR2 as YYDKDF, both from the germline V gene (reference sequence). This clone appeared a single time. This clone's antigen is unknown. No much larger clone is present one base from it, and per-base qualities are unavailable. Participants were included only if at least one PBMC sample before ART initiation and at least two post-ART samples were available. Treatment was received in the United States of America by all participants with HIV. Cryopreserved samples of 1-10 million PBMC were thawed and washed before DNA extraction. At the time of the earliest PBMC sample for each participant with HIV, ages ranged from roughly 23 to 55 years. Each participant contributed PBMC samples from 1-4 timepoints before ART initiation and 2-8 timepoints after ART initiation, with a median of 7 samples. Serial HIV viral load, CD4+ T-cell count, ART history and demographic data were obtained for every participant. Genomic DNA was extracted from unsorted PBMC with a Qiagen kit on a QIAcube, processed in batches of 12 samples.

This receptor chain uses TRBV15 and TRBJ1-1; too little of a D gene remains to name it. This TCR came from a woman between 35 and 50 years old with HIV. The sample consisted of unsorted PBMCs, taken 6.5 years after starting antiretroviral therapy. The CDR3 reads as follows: CATSRDPGTEAFF. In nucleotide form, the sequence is TGTGCCACCAGCAGAGACCCGGGGACTGAAGCTTTCTTT. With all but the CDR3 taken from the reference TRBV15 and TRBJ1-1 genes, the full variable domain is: DAMVIQNPRYQVTQFGKPVTLSCSQTLNHNVMYWYQQKSSQAPKLLFHYYDKDFNNEADTPDNFQSRRPNTSFCFLDIRSPGLGDTAMYLCATSRDPGTEAFFGQGTRLTVV.